The present entry profiles one TCR beta chain with its context. The data were obtained in a study of cytomegalovirus exposure and HLA in healthy donors. This CDR3 contains 14 residues. Germline V CDR1 and CDR2: SEHNR, FQNEAQ (reference sequence). Germline trimming cut 1 base from V and 3 bases from J; bases unmatched to any gene: 1. Use of 60 Vbeta and 13 Jbeta primers characterized the PCR. Here immunoSEQ multiplex PCR was the method, and the copy in TCRdb shows in-frame clones only, minus some. Of about 37,000 clones listed, about four fifths are singletons. The chain joins TRBV7-9 to TRBJ2-3; 7 bases match TRBD1. The TCR sequence derives from a woman in her thirties or forties in good health and CMV-seronegative. Sequenced sample: PBMCs. This chain's CDR3 is CASSLEGQTDTQYF. The CDR3 nucleotides read TGTGCCAGCAGCTTAGAGGGACAGACAGATACGCAGTATTTT.